The 22 T cell receptor beta chains presented below share a single source sample, sequenced in a study of PD-1 blockade in classical Hodgkin lymphoma (dated by TCRdb to 2018 to 2021). Libraries were constructed by the immunoSEQ multiplex PCR assay. TCRdb carries this immuneACCESS record with in-frame sequences only. Its versions omit some clonotypes, under half of them owing to an unresolved V gene in the studies checked, with the rest unexplained. Here the sample has 40,000 to 55,000 clones; roughly 78% occur a single time. The ten largest clonotypes hold over 35% of the sample. The intended sense of this specimen's time point label: cycle 4 day 1 (C4D1), after more than five weeks of nivolumab. Every trial patient had relapsed following autologous stem cell transplantation, and prior brentuximab vedotin exposure was what differed among cohorts A, B and C. This sample comprised peripheral blood mononuclear cells (PBMCs), obtained before the fourth cycle of nivolumab. Every receptor here comes from a human donor with classical Hodgkin lymphoma.

The chain carries TRBV2 and TRBJ2-3; TRBD1 matches at 8 bases. Unmatched junction bases numbered 10, after V lost 11 bases and J lost 3 bases. Germline V gene data show CDR1 as SNHLY and CDR2 as FYNNEI. There are 14 residues in the CDR3. The CDR3 DNA reads TGTGCCGGGCAGCTCGGGACAGGTACAGATACGCAGTATTTT. This translates into CAGQLGTGTDTQYF.

This chain's CDR3 is CASSPGTGGDTQYF. DNA for the CDR3: TGTGCCAGCAGCCCCGGGACAGGAGGAGATACGCAGTATTTT. The rearrangement uses TRBV7-2 and TRBJ2-3; 8 positions match TRBD1. Germline V lookup: CDR1 SGHTA, CDR2 FQGNSA. This CDR3 spans 14 amino acids. J was trimmed by 5 bases and V by 5 bases; bases with no gene match: 6.

This chain links TRBV5-6 with TRBJ2-5, with 11 bases that match TRBD1. Germline-derived CDR1 and CDR2 are SGHDT and YYEEEE. The CDR3 totals 15 residues. V lost 3 bases, J lost 5 bases, and 6 bases stayed unmatched. The CDR3 bases are TGTGCCAGCAGCTACAGGACAGGGGGCAGGGAGACCCAGTACTTC. This codes for CASSYRTGGRETQYF.

V is TRBV4-3 and J is TRBJ1-5; TRBD1 aligns across 8 bases. With V trimmed by 3 bases and J by 0 bases, 7 bases remained unmatched. Per the germline V gene, CDR1 is LGHNA and CDR2 is YSLEER. This CDR3 has 17 residues. The CDR3 reads CASSHHATGDSNQPQHF. In DNA, the CDR3 is TGCGCCAGCAGCCACCACGCGACAGGGGATAGCAATCAGCCCCAGCATTTT.

The chain carries TRBV6-1 and TRBJ2-7, with D possibly being TRBD2 (6 bases). Germline V gene sequence: CDR1 MNHNS, CDR2 SASEGT. The ends were cut back, 7 bases at V and 3 bases at J, with 19 bases in the middle. The CDR3 length is 15 residues. CDR3 residues: CASKRESDLRYEQYF. CDR3 nucleotides: TGTGCCAGCAAACGGGAGTCCGATCTCCGCTACGAGCAGTACTTC.

The J gene is TRBJ1-4, the V gene TRBV18; maybe TRBD1 (6 bases). The CDR3 consists of 18 residues. V lost 3 bases and J lost 0, with 17 bases in between. CDR1 and CDR2 (germline): KGHSH, LQKENI. CDR3 DNA: TGTGCCAGCTCACCCCAGAGTTTGGGGGCGTCAACTAATGAAAAACTGTTTTTT. Amino acids: CASSPQSLGASTNEKLFF.

Details on this clone: Germline and junction disagree at one end, which may indicate a read error. The J gene is TRBJ1-5, the V gene TRBV2; D gene unclear. The CDR3 consists of 11 residues. Germline assignment: CDR1 SNHLY and CDR2 FYNNEI. CDR3 residues: CATKGRRKWDF. In DNA form, the CDR3 reads TGTGCCACCAAAGGACGCCGAAAGTGGGATTTT.

The genes are TRBV4-1 and TRBJ1-1; 7 nucleotides match TRBD1. With 4 bases clipped from V and 0 bases from J, the junction kept 8 bases outside the gene matches. In germline, CDR1 is MGHRA, CDR2 YSYEKL. The CDR3 totals 16 residues. The CDR3 reads CASSRETGRMNTEAFF. The CDR3 bases are TGCGCCAGCAGCCGGGAGACAGGGCGAATGAACACTGAAGCTTTCTTT.

This clone was picked up one time. The chain links TRBV7-6 to TRBJ2-5; D is unresolved. Germline V gene lookup returns CDR1 SGHVS and CDR2 FNYEAQ. V lost 1 base, J lost 2 bases, and 5 bases lay in between. The CDR3 consists of 13 residues. This chain's CDR3 is CASSLGPQETQYF. In DNA form, the CDR3 reads TGTGCCAGCAGCTTAGGTCCTCAAGAGACCCAGTACTTC.

V and J are TRBV30 and TRBJ1-6; D remains ambiguous. Germline-derived CDR1 and CDR2 are GTSNPN and SVGIG (reference sequence). The CDR3 length is 17 residues. V was clipped by 0 bases and J by 0 bases, with 12 bases between them. The CDR3 DNA reads TGTGCCTGGAGTGTACCGGCCCCGAGCTCCTATAATTCACCCCTCCACTTT. Translated, it gives CAWSVPAPSSYNSPLHF.

The rearrangement uses TRBV9 and TRBJ2-1, with 8 bases lining up with TRBD2. V gave up 3 bases and J gave up 1 base; unmatched junction bases: 3. Germline assignment: CDR1 SGDLS and CDR2 YYNGEE. The CDR3 covers 15 residues. CDR3 DNA: TGTGCCAGCAGCGCCGGGGGGGCGTCCTACAATGAGCAGTTCTTC. Protein product: CASSAGGASYNEQFF.

The chain joins TRBV29-1 to TRBJ2-1; TRBD2 matches 8 bases. Trimming removed 0 bases from V and 7 bases from J; junction bases left unmatched: 8. CDR1 is SQVTM and CDR2 is ANQGSEA in the germline V gene. CDR3 size: 15 residues. This chain's CDR3 is CSVEDQAGALNEQFF. The CDR3 bases are TGCAGCGTTGAAGATCAAGCGGGGGCCCTAAATGAGCAGTTCTTC.

This chain links TRBV5-1 with TRBJ1-1; no definite D call. The CDR3 length is 14 residues. The V end was cut by 2 bases, the J end by 1 base, with 9 bases between. The germline V gene encodes CDR1 SGHRS and CDR2 YFSETQ. The CDR3 DNA follows: TGCGCCAGCAGCTTAAGTCCGGCGAACACTGAAGCTTTCTTT. Its protein is CASSLSPANTEAFF.

This clone was detected only a few times. The chain links TRBV19 to TRBJ1-1, with D hard to call. CDR1 and CDR2 (germline): LNHDA, SQIVND (reference sequence). The CDR3 totals 17 residues. Trimming pared 1 base from V and 0 bases from J, leaving 15 bases between. For the CDR3, the DNA is TGTGCCAGTAGTATAGTATACCGGAGGGTCATGAACACTGAAGCTTTCTTT. This codes for CASSIVYRRVMNTEAFF.

The chain employs TRBV18 and TRBJ2-2, with 9 bases matching TRBD1. Germline V gives CDR1 KGHSH, CDR2 LQKENI. The CDR3 totals 14 residues. V trimming: 4 bases; J trimming: 7 bases; junction bases outside the gene matches: 4. Here the CDR3 DNA reads TGTGCCAGCTCACGGGACAGGGCTGGCGGGGAGCTGTTTTTT. It encodes CASSRDRAGGELFF.

The V call is TRBV11-2, the J call TRBJ1-6; the D is unclear. This CDR3 is 16 amino acids long. Looked up from germline, CDR1 is SGHAT and CDR2 is FQNNGV. Deletions cut 0 bases from V and 6 bases from J, with 12 bases between. The CDR3 is CASSLDWRESNSPLHF. In DNA form, the CDR3 reads TGTGCCAGCAGCTTAGATTGGAGGGAGAGTAATTCACCCCTCCACTTT.

The rearrangement joins TRBV7-9 to TRBJ1-2; D remains unclear. Germline assignment: CDR1 SEHNR and CDR2 FQNEAQ (reference sequence). This CDR3 region has 14 residues. V was shortened by 5 bases and J by 3 bases, with 13 bases between the two germline ends. The CDR3 DNA reads as TGTGCCAGCAGCCCATCGTCCTGGGACTATGGCTACACCTTC. Protein sequence: CASSPSSWDYGYTF. The full variable domain, rest sourced from reference TRBV7-9 and TRBJ1-2, is DTGVSQNPRHKITKRGQNVTFRCDPISEHNRLYWYRQTLGQGPEFLTYFQNEAQLEKSRLLSDRFSAERPKGSFSTLEIQRTEQGDSAMYLCASSPSSWDYGYTFGSGTRLTVV.

This clone showed up just once. This sequence joins TRBV19 and TRBJ1-5, with D unclear. V shed 5 bases and J shed 3 bases, with 8 bases lying between them. This CDR3 spans 13 amino acids. Germline assignment: CDR1 LNHDA and CDR2 SQIVND (reference sequence). CDR3 DNA sequence: TGTGCCAGTAGTGCCCGTACCAATCAGCCCCAGCATTTT. It encodes CASSARTNQPQHF.

The chain joins TRBV5-8 to TRBJ1-5; TRBD1 aligns across 7 bases. CDR1 SGHTS and CDR2 YDEGEE come from the germline V gene. This CDR3 comprises 17 residues. The ends lost 1 base at V and 2 bases at J; junction bases unmatched: 9. The CDR3 region is CASSLPREGAGNQPQHF. The CDR3 bases are TGTGCCAGCAGCTTGCCCCGCGAGGGGGCTGGCAATCAGCCCCAGCATTTT.

A few counts support this clone. Other DNA sequences from this sample encode an identical CDR3 as well. The chain has TRBV27 and TRBJ1-2; TRBD1 matches at 7 bases. CDR1 MNHEY and CDR2 SMNVEV come from the germline V gene (reference sequence). The CDR3 spans 13 residues. Unmatched junction bases numbered 4, after V lost 5 bases and J lost 4 bases. CDR3 sequence: CASSPSGGYGYTF. The DNA of the CDR3 is TGTGCCAGCAGTCCCTCAGGGGGCTATGGCTACACCTTC.

The V gene is TRBV6-6, the J gene TRBJ2-7; no firm D call. The CDR3 extends over 12 amino acids. CDR1 and CDR2 (germline): MNHNY, SVGAGI (reference sequence). Trimming stripped 6 bases from V and 7 bases from J, with 13 bases between. The CDR3 is CASSYGPREQYF. The CDR3, as DNA: TGTGCCAGCAGCTACGGTCCGCGGGAGCAGTACTTC.

The chain joins TRBV11-2 to TRBJ1-3; D is ambiguous. Germline V gene sequence: CDR1 SGHAT, CDR2 FQNNGV. CDR3 length: 15 residues. V lost 1 base and J 2 bases, leaving 9 bases between the germline ends. The CDR3 loop reads CASSLGGSTGNTIYF. The CDR3 DNA reads as TGTGCCAGCAGCTTAGGGGGTTCCACTGGAAACACCATATATTTT.